These T cell receptor beta chains were read from a single sample in a study of T-cell reconstitution after alpha-beta-depleted transplantation in children. TCRdb reanalysed the PCR reads using MiXCR and keeps one entry per CDR3 protein. Of some 200,000 distinct CDR3 sequences detected, about 9.6% appear once; the ten largest clones hold 5.1%. The source material was PBMCs from the stem cell graft donor, sampled from the stem cell graft. The receptors shown here come from a human donor who donated a stem cell graft to a child with SCID. Both conserved end residues are part of each CDR3. D genes are given only for firm matches. Not all rows give a size; the values are once, few, many and, for expanded clones, a class.

TRBV5-1	many	.	TRBJ1-6	TGCGCCAGCAGCTTGGCCGGGACTTCCGCTCCACACCATTCACCCCTCCACTTT	CASSLAGTSAPHHSPLHF
TRBV5-1	.	.	TRBJ1-3	TGCGCCAGCGGCGCAAGGGAGGGCTCTGGAAACACCATATATTTT	CASGAREGSGNTIYF
TRBV5-1	many	.	TRBJ2-7	TGCGCCAGCAGCTTGGGGAAACAGGGCAATTACTTC	CASSLGKQGNYF
TRBV2	many	.	TRBJ2-7	TGTGCCAGCAGTAAGGCCGACGAGTACGAGCAGTACTTC	CASSKADEYEQYF
TRBV7-9	many	.	TRBJ1-1	TGTGCCAGCAGCGGCCCCCGCCCATTTGAAGCTTTCTTT	CASSGPRPFEAFF
TRBV6-5	many	.	TRBJ2-7	TGTGCCAGCAGTTACAAGGGACCTAACTACGAGCAGTACTTC	CASSYKGPNYEQYF
TRBV6-5	.	.	TRBJ1-4	TGTGCCAGCAGTTACGGGGCTGCAACTAATGAAAAACTGTTTTTT	CASSYGAATNEKLFF
TRBV20-1	many	TRBD1	TRBJ1-6	TGCAGTGCTATAAACCGGGACAGGGTGCCCCAAGACTATAATTCACCCCTCCACTTT	CSAINRDRVPQDYNSPLHF
TRBV7-9	many	.	TRBJ1-5	TGTGCCAGCAGCTCAACAGGAATAGGCAATCAGCCCCAGCATTTT	CASSSTGIGNQPQHF
TRBV29-1	many	TRBD1	TRBJ2-7	TGCAGCGTTCGCCGGGACAGGGGGTCCTACGAGCAGTACTTC	CSVRRDRGSYEQYF
TRBV11-2	many	TRBD2	TRBJ2-5	TGTGCCAGCAGCTTAATTGGTAGCGGGGGTCTAGAGACCCAGTACTTC	CASSLIGSGGLETQYF
TRBV9	many	TRBD1	TRBJ1-1	TGTGCCAGCAGCCACCGGGACAGGGACCAAGCTTTCTTT	CASSHRDRDQAFF
TRBV29-1	many	.	TRBJ2-2	TGCAGCGTCGGTGGGGGAGGCACCGGGGAGCTGTTTTTT	CSVGGGGTGELFF
TRBV7-3	many	.	TRBJ2-1	TGTGCCAGCGCCACGGTGGCTAGCAATGAGCAGTTCTTC	CASATVASNEQFF
TRBV7-2	.	TRBD2	TRBJ2-1	TGTGCCAGCAGCTGGCAGACTAGCGGGGGGCATGAGCAGTTCTTC	CASSWQTSGGHEQFF
TRBV12-3/TRBV12-4	many	TRBD1	TRBJ2-7	TGTGCCAGCAATACAGGGGGCCCACCCTACGAGCAGTACTTC	CASNTGGPPYEQYF
TRBV5-1	many	TRBD1	TRBJ2-1	TGCGCCAGCAGCCCGGGCGAGACAGGGAAGCAGTTCTTC	CASSPGETGKQFF
TRBV6-1	many	TRBD1	TRBJ1-2	TGTGCCACCTCAGAGGCAGGGGGCTATGGCTACACCTTC	CATSEAGGYGYTF
TRBV5-4	many	TRBD1	TRBJ2-1	TGTGCCAGCAGCGGCCGGGACAGGGGTAATGAGCAGTTCTTC	CASSGRDRGNEQFF
TRBV4-1	many	.	TRBJ1-3	TGCGCCAGCAGCCAAGATTGGGGAGACACCATATATTTT	CASSQDWGDTIYF
TRBV4-3	few	.	TRBJ2-5	TGCGCCAGCAGCCAAACGGGGTACCAAGAGACCCAGTACTTC	CASSQTGYQETQYF
TRBV4-1	many	TRBD1	TRBJ1-5	TGCGCCAGCAGCCAAGACAGGGGGAACCAGCCCCAGCATTTT	CASSQDRGNQPQHF
TRBV5-1	many	.	TRBJ1-2	TGCGCCAGCAGCTGGGACACCACTAACTATGGCTACACCTTC	CASSWDTTNYGYTF
TRBV2	many	.	TRBJ2-7	TGTGCCAGCACCGAAGTTGCTGAGCAGTACTTC	CASTEVAEQYF
TRBV5-1	many	TRBD1	TRBJ1-5	TGCGCCAGCAGCTTGGAGGGGGCACAGCCCCAGCATTTT	CASSLEGAQPQHF
TRBV29-1	many	.	TRBJ1-1	TGCAGCGGGGAGCAGGGACTGAACACTGAAGCTTTCTTT	CSGEQGLNTEAFF
TRBV6-2/TRBV6-3	many	.	TRBJ2-7	TGTGCCAGCAGTTACCGGGACAACTCCTACGAGCAGTACTTC	CASSYRDNSYEQYF
TRBV7-2	.	.	TRBJ1-2	TGTGCCAGCAGCTTAGACCAGCCCTTGCACTATGGCTACACCTTC	CASSLDQPLHYGYTF
TRBV16	many	TRBD1	TRBJ1-1	TGTGCCAGCAGCCAATACGGACAGGGACTCATGAACACTGAAGCTTTCTTT	CASSQYGQGLMNTEAFF
TRBV20-1	.	.	TRBJ2-7	TGCAGTGCTAGAGAGGAGGCAGTTAGCTCCTACGAGCAGTACTTC	CSAREEAVSSYEQYF
TRBV6-6	many	.	TRBJ1-1	TGTGCCAGCAGTTACGGCTGGAACACTGAAGCTTTCTTT	CASSYGWNTEAFF
TRBV20-1	many	.	TRBJ2-7	TGCAGTGCTAGAGCCCCTATCCTCTACGAGCAGTACTTC	CSARAPILYEQYF
TRBV12-3/TRBV12-4	once	.	TRBJ1-2	TGTGCCCGCAGTTTCTGGGGGAGAGATGGCGACACCTTC	CARSFWGRDGDTF
TRBV7-6	many	.	TRBJ1-1	TGTGCCAGCAGCTTCCCTTTGGGTTCAGACACTGAAGCTTTCTTT	CASSFPLGSDTEAFF
TRBV7-2	few	TRBD2	TRBJ2-1	TGTGCCAGCAGCTTAGCCGGGACTAGCGGGGGTTGGCAGTTCTTC	CASSLAGTSGGWQFF
TRBV20-1	many	TRBD1	TRBJ1-2	TGCAGTGCTAGAAGGGACAGCTCAAACTATGGCTACACCTTC	CSARRDSSNYGYTF
TRBV7-8	.	TRBD1	TRBJ1-1	TGTGCCAGCAGCCACCGGACAGGGGGGGGAGCTTTCTTT	CASSHRTGGGAFF